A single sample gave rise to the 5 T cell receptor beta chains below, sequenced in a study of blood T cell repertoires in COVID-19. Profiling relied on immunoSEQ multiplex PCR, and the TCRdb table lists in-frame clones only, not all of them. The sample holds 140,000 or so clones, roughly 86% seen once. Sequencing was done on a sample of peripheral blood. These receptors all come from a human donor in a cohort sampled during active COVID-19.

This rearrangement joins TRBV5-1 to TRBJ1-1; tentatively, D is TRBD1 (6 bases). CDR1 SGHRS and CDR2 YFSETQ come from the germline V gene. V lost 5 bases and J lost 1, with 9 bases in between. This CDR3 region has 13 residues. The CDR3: CASRSQGNTEAFF. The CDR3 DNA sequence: TGCGCCAGCAGATCACAGGGGAACACTGAAGCTTTCTTT.

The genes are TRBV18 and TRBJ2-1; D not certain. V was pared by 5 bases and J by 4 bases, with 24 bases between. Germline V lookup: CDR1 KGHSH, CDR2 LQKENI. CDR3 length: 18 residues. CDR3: CASSSQPLRVLGYNEQFF. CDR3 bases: TGTGCCAGCTCAAGTCAACCCTTACGGGTTTTGGGTTACAATGAGCAGTTCTTC.

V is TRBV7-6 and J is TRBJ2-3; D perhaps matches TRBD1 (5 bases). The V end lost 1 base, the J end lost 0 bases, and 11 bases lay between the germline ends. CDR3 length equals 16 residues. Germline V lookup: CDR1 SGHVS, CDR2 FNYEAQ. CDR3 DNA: TGTGCCAGCAGCTTAGAGGGGTACGCTAGCACAGATACGCAGTATTTT. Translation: CASSLEGYASTDTQYF.

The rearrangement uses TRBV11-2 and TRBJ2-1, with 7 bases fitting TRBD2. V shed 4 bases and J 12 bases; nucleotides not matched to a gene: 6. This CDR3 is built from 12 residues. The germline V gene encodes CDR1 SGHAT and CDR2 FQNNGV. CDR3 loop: CASSYTGGGQFF. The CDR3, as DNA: TGTGCCAGCAGCTATACGGGAGGAGGGCAGTTCTTC.

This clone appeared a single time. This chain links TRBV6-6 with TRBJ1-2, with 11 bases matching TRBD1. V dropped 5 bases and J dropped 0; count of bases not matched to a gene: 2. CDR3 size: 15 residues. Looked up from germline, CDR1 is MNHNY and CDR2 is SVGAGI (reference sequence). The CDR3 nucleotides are TGTGCCAGCAGTGGGACAGGGGGATCTAACTATGGCTACACCTTC. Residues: CASSGTGGSNYGYTF.